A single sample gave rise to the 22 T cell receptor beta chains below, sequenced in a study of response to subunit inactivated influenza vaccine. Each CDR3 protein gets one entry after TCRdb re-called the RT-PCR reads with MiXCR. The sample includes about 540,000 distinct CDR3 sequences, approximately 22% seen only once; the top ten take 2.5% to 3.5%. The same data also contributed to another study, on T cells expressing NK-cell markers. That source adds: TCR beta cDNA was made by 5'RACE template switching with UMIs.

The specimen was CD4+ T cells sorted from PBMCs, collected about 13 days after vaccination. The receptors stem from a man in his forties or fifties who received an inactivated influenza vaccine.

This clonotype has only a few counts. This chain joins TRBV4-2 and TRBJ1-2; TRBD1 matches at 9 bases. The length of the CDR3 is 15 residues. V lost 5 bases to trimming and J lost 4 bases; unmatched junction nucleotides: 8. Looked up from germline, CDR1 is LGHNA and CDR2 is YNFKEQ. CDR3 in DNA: TGTGCCAGCAGCTCCAGACCGGGACAGGGCTATGGCTACACCTTC. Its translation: CASSSRPGQGYGYTF.

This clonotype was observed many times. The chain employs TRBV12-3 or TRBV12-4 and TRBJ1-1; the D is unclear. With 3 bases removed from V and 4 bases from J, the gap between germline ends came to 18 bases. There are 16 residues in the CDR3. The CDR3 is CASSFRQGLRLTEAFF. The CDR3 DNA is TGTGCCAGCAGTTTCCGTCAAGGTCTGAGGCTCACTGAAGCTTTCTTT.

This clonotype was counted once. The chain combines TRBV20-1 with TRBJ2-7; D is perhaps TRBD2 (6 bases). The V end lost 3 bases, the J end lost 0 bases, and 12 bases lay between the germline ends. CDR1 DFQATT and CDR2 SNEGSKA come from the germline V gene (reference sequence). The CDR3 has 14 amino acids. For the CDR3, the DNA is TGCAGTGCTAGCCCCGCTAGCGACTCCTACGAGCAGTACTTC. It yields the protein CSASPASDSYEQYF.

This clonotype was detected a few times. CDR3 sequence (DNA): TGTGCCACCAGTGATTTTCCGGGCAATGAGCAGTTCTTC. Protein: CATSDFPGNEQFF. The chain uses TRBV24-1 and TRBJ2-1, with D uncertain. The V gene lost 1 base and the J gene lost 6 bases, with 6 bases spanning the gap. CDR3 length equals 13 residues. Germline CDR1 KGHDR, CDR2 SFDVKD.

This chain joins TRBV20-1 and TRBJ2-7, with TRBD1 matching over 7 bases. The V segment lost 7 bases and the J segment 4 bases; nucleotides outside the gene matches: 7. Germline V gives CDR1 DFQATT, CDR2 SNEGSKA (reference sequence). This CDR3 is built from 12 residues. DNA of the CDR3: TGCAGTGTACCGGGACAGCTGTACGAGCAGTACTTC. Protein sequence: CSVPGQLYEQYF.

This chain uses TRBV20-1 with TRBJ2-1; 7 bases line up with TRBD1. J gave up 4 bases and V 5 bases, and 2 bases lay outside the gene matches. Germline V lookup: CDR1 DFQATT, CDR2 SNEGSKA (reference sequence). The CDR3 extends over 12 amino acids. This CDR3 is CSAGDSYNEQFF. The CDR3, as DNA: TGCAGTGCTGGGGACAGTTACAATGAGCAGTTCTTC.

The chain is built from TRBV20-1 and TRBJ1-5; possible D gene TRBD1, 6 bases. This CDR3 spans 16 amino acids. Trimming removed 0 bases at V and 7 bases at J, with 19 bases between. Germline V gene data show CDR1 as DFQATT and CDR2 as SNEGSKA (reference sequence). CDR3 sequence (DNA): TGCAGTGCTAGAGATCTGAGTAGGGGGGTCAAGCAGCCCCAGCATTTT. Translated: CSARDLSRGVKQPQHF.

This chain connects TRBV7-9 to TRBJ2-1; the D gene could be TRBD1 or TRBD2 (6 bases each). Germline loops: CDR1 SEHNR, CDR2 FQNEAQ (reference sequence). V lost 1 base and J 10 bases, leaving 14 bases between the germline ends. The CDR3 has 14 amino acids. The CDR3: CASSLESRGGEQFF. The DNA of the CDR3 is TGTGCCAGCAGCTTAGAATCTCGAGGGGGGGAGCAGTTCTTC.

In DNA, the CDR3 is TGTGCCAGCAGCCCCCGGACAGGGGGCGACTATGGCTACACCTTC. Translating it yields CASSPRTGGDYGYTF. This sequence joins TRBV6-1 and TRBJ1-2; 11 bases agree with TRBD1. The V gene's germline CDR1 is MNHNS and CDR2 SASEGT. CDR3 size: 15 residues. V was pared by 6 bases and J by 3 bases, with 6 bases of the junction left unmatched.

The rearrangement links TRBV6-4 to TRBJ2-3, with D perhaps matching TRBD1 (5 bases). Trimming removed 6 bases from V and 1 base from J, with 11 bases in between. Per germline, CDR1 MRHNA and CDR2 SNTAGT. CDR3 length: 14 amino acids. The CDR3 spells CASRRTPGTDTQYF. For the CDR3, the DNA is TGTGCCAGCAGGAGGACACCGGGCACAGATACGCAGTATTTT.

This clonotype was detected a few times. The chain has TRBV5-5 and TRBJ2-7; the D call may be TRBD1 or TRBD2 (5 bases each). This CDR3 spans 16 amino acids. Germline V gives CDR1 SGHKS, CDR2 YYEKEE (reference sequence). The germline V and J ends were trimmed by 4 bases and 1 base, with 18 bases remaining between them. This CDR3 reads CASSPGTYDNSYEQYF. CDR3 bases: TGTGCCAGCAGCCCCGGGACCTACGACAATTCCTACGAGCAGTACTTC. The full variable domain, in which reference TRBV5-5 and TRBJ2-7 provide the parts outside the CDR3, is DAGVTQSPTHLIKTRGQQVTLRCSPISGHKSVSWYQQVLGQGPQFIFQYYEKEERGRGNFPDRFSARQFPNYSSELNVNALLLGDSALYLCASSPGTYDNSYEQYFGPGTRLTVT.

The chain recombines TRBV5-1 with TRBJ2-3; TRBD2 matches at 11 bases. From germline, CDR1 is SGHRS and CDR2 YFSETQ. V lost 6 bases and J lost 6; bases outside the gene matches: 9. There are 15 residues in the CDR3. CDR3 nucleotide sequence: TGCGCCAGCACGGCGATGACTAGCGGGGCGGATACGCAGTATTTT. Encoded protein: CASTAMTSGADTQYF.

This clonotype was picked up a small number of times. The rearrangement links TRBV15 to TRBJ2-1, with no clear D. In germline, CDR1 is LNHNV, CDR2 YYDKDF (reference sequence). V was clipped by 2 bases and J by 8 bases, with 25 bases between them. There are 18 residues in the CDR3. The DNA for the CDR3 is TGTGCCACCAGCAGACCCAACACATGGCCCTTTAGCCCCGATGAGCAGTTCTTC. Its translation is CATSRPNTWPFSPDEQFF.

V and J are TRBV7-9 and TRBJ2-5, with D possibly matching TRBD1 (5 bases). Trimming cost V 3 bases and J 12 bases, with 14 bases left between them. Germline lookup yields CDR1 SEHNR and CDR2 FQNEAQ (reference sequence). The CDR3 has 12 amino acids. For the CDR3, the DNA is TGTGCCAGCAGCTTGGGTACAGGTGGCAAGTACTTC. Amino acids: CASSLGTGGKYF.

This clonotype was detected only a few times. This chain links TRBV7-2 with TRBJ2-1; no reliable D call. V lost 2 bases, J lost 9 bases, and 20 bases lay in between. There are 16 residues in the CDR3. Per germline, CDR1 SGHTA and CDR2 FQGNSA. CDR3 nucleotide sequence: TGTGCCAGCAGCTTACTTCGATTATCCCTTATTGGTGAGCAGTTCTTC. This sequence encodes CASSLLRLSLIGEQFF.

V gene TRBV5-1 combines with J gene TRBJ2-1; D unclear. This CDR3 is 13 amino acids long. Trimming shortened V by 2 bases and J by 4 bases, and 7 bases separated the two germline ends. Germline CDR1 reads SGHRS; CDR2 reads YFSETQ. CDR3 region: CASSFPGYNEQFF. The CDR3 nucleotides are TGCGCCAGCAGCTTCCCCGGGTACAATGAGCAGTTCTTC.

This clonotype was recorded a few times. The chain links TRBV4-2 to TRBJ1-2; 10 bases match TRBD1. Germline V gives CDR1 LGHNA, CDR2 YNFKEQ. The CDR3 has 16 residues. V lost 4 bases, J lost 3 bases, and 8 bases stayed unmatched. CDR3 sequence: CASSPDRGRVDYGYTF. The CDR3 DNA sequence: TGTGCCAGCAGCCCTGACAGGGGGCGGGTGGACTATGGCTACACCTTC.

CDR3: CASSLAGTARNEQYF. CDR3 sequence (DNA): TGCGCCAGCAGCTTGGCGGGGACAGCACGAAACGAGCAGTACTTC. The rearrangement joins TRBV5-1 to TRBJ2-7, with 7 bases fitting TRBD1. The CDR3 has 15 amino acids. Germline V gene sequence: CDR1 SGHRS, CDR2 YFSETQ. J lost 5 bases, V lost 0 bases, and 8 bases had no gene match.

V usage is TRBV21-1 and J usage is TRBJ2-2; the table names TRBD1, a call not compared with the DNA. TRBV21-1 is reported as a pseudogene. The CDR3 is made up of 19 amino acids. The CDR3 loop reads CASSNAWGEILNSGGELFF. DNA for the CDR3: TGTGCCAGCAGCAACGCCTGGGGGGAGATCCTGAACAGCGGCGGGGAGCTGTTTTTT.

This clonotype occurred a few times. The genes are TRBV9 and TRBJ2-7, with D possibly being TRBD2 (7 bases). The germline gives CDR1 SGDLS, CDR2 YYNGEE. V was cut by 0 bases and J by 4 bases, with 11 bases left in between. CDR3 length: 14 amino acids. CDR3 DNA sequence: TGTGCCAGCAGCGTAGCGGGGGGCCGGTACGAGCAGTACTTC. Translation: CASSVAGGRYEQYF.

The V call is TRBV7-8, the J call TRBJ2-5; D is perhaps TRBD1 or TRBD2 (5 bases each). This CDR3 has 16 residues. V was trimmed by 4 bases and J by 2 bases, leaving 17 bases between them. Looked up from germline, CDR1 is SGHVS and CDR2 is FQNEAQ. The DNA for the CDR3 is TGTGCCAGCAGCTCTCAGGGAGCTACACCTCAAGAGACCCAGTACTTC. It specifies CASSSQGATPQETQYF.

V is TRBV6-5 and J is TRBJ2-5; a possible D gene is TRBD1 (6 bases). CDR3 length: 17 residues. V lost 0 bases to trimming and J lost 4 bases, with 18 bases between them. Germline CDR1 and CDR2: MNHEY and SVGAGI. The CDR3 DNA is TGTGCCAGCAGTTACTCAGGGGGTAGGGGGAAAGCAGAGACCCAGTACTTC. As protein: CASSYSGGRGKAETQYF.